Given below is one TCR beta chain in context. What it binds is not known. The CDR3 loop spans 15 amino acids. V lost 0 bases and J lost 3, with 12 bases in between. Germline V gene data show CDR1 as SGDLS and CDR2 as YYNGEE. Here immunoSEQ multiplex PCR was the method, and the copy in TCRdb shows in-frame clones only, minus some. The data show about 89,000 clones, with 70% to 90% seen just once and 5.6% held by the top ten. The source of the sample is a study of T cell responses to AZD1222 COVID-19 vaccine. Study-wide points: The study found vaccine-associated CD4 TCRs spanning spike, dominant at 160-218 and 743-854. Reports indicate that nearly half of spike-specific TCRs are directed at unmutated variant regions. Spike-specific TCR breadth and depth rose after two AZD1222 doses. Donors in the cohort were predominantly white British and more often female, and clonal diversity was possibly underestimated.

The receptor's source is an adult who received the AZD1222 COVID-19 vaccine. V gene TRBV9 combines with J gene TRBJ1-1; the D is unclear. Sequenced here: peripheral blood, sampled 28 days after the second AZD1222 dose. The DNA of the CDR3 is TGTGCCAGCAGCGTAGTTCCCACCGGGGACACTGAAGCTTTCTTT. It translates to CASSVVPTGDTEAFF. The full variable domain, completed using reference TRBV9 and TRBJ1-1, is DSGVTQTPKHLITATGQRVTLRCSPRSGDLSVYWYQQSLDQGLQFLIQYYNGEERAKGNILERFSAQQFPDLHSELNLSSLELGDSALYFCASSVVPTGDTEAFFGQGTRLTVV.